Here is one T cell receptor beta chain with its context. The junction and the germline gene differ at one end; a read error may be behind it. This record comes from a study of blood T cells in healthy people across ages. Germline V gives CDR1 SGHTA, CDR2 FQGNSA. The CDR3 sequence is 13 residues long. The second PCR ran about 6 to 11 cycles with a sample-barcoded 5' primer and J-beta primers. TCRdb re-called the 5' RACE reads through MiXCR, storing one row per CDR3 protein. The sample yields 650,000 to 1,000,000 distinct CDR3 sequences, under 40% seen once. The chain couples TRBV7-2 to TRBJ2-5; tentative D call: TRBD1 (6 bases). The specimen was blood. This TCR was recovered from a man aged 18 to 29 in good health. The CDR3 reads CVSRKQGSETQYF. The DNA for the CDR3 is TGTGTCAGCAGGAAACAGGGCTCCGAGACCCAGTACTTC.